The 9 T cell receptor beta chains below all came from one sample that was sequenced in a study of T-cell memory formation after mild COVID-19 (dated by TCRdb to about 2021). The library was obtained by 5' RACE. The sequencer listed for this sample is Illumina NovaSeq 6000. TCRdb took the public reads, trimmed them with fastp at Q25, ran MiXCR for clone calling and kept in-frame beta chains. Merged by CDR3 protein, the rows form single entries marked with the most common genes and DNA. A total of some 190,000 distinct CDR3 sequences appear in this sample, 16% of them only once. The ten most abundant clones make up 2% to 2.5% of the sample. The sequenced sample consisted of PBMCs or a T cell subset sorted from them (not recorded which). Source of these receptors: an adult woman who had mild COVID-19 (a few samples of this study predate the infection). The sample titles of this study are shuffled in the database, so cell type and time point are left out; the donor was told from shared clones.

The gene calls are TRBV7-8 and TRBJ2-7; maybe TRBD1 (5 bases). Between the trimmed V and J ends, which lost 4 bases and 0 bases, there was a span of 19 bases. CDR1 SGHVS and CDR2 FQNEAQ come from the germline V gene. The CDR3 length is 17 residues. As DNA, the CDR3 is TGTGCCAGCAGCTCCGGGCTCCTTAAGGGGCCCTCCTACGAGCAGTACTTC. Translated, it gives CASSSGLLKGPSYEQYF.

The chain uses TRBV12-3 or TRBV12-4 and TRBJ2-5; TRBD2 might be the D (6 bases). The V and J ends lost 8 bases and 4 bases respectively, with 11 bases between them. This CDR3 spans 12 amino acids. The CDR3 DNA reads as TGTGCCAGCCGGGGGATAGCAGAGACCCAGTACTTC. It encodes CASRGIAETQYF.

The CDR3 loop reads CASSWISGANVLTF. As DNA, the CDR3 is TGTGCCAGTAGTTGGATCTCTGGGGCCAACGTCCTGACTTTC. The chain combines TRBV19 with TRBJ2-6; D remains unclear. This CDR3 is 14 amino acids long. V dropped 5 bases and J dropped 0 bases, with 5 bases sitting between them. The V gene's germline CDR1 is LNHDA and CDR2 SQIVND (reference sequence). The full variable domain, rest sourced from reference TRBV19 and TRBJ2-6, is DGGITQSPKYLFRKEGQNVTLSCEQNLNHDAMYWYRQDPGQGLRLIYYSQIVNDFQKGDIAEGYSVSREKKESFPLTVTSAQKNPTAFYLCASSWISGANVLTFGAGSRLTVL.

The chain combines TRBV24-1 with TRBJ2-3; possibly TRBD2 for D (6 bases). The ends were cut back, 5 bases at V and 8 bases at J, with 7 bases in the middle. Germline loops: CDR1 KGHDR, CDR2 SFDVKD. The CDR3 loop spans 11 amino acids. Here the CDR3 reads CATSAEGTQYF. DNA of the CDR3: TGTGCCACCAGTGCGGAGGGTACGCAGTATTTT.

V usage is TRBV7-9 and J usage is TRBJ2-3, with TRBD2 matching over 9 bases. Germline CDR1 reads SEHNR; CDR2 reads FQNEAQ (reference sequence). V gave up 5 bases and J gave up 2 bases; unmatched junction bases: 5. This CDR3 is built from 15 residues. For the CDR3, the DNA is TGTGCCAGCAGCCCAGGACTAGCGTACACAGATACGCAGTATTTT. Translated: CASSPGLAYTDTQYF.

The chain recombines TRBV28 with TRBJ2-2, with TRBD2 as a possible D gene (5 bases). There are 15 residues in the CDR3. Trimming shortened V by 5 bases and J by 2 bases, and 12 bases separated the two germline ends. The germline CDR1 and CDR2 sequences are MDHEN and SYDVKM. The CDR3 sequence: CASSIGVGNTGELFF. The CDR3, as DNA: TGTGCCAGCAGTATCGGGGTCGGTAACACCGGGGAGCTGTTTTTT.

J is TRBJ2-3 and V is TRBV20-1; D is unclear. The CDR3 has 15 amino acids. V gave up 2 bases and J gave up 0 bases, with 12 bases separating them. The V gene's germline CDR1 is DFQATT and CDR2 SNEGSKA (reference sequence). The CDR3 loop is CSARPSLGSTDTQYF. CDR3 DNA sequence: TGCAGTGCTAGACCAAGTCTGGGCAGCACAGATACGCAGTATTTT.

The chain carries TRBV24-1 and TRBJ2-1; 7 bases line up with TRBD2. This CDR3 region has 15 residues. Germline CDR1 and CDR2: KGHDR and SFDVKD. V gave up 4 bases and J gave up 6 bases; unmatched junction bases: 8. CDR3 coding DNA: TGTGCCACCAGTGACCCCAGCAGGACTAGCAATGAGCAGTTCTTC. Its protein is CATSDPSRTSNEQFF.

This clonotype has a handful of counts. V is TRBV11-2 and J is TRBJ1-2, with unresolved D. The CDR3 runs to 12 residues. Trimming pared 6 bases from V and 4 bases from J, leaving 9 bases between. The germline V gene encodes CDR1 SGHAT and CDR2 FQNNGV. CDR3 DNA: TGTGCCAGCAGTTCGGAATCCTATGGCTACACCTTC. Amino acids: CASSSESYGYTF. Combining the CDR3 with reference TRBV11-2 and TRBJ1-2 gives the whole variable domain EAGVAQSPRYKIIEKRQSVAFWCNPISGHATLYWYQQILGQGPKLLIQFQNNGVVDDSQLPKDRFSAERLKGVDSTLKIQPAKLEDSAVYLCASSSESYGYTFGSGTRLTVV.